This T cell receptor beta chain emerged from a study of CD8+CD57+ T cells in acquired aplastic anemia (dated by TCRdb to the late 2010s). A note on the overall study: On average, sorted CD4+ and CD8+ cells yielded around 3.1 ug of extracted DNA, with a range of roughly 0.19 to 27.4 ug. CD8+CD57+ expansion was defined as a frequency above the mean frequency observed in healthy subjects.

What the research found in general, with its limitations: Between patients and healthy controls, no significant difference in CD8+ Simpson's diversity was found (P=0.060). Roughly 30 CD8+ CDR3 sequences were shared between patients and controls but appeared highly expressed in patients and within their immunodominant clones.

From a lookup of the germline V gene, CDR1 and CDR2 are SGHTA and FQGTGA. After removal of 2 bases from V and 14 bases from J, the junction retains 14 bases not matched to a gene. From its cysteine to its phenylalanine, the CDR3 spans 16 amino acids. Of the read, only the CDR3 DNA is kept; its 48 bases are in frame from base 1. As to this clonotype: The specificity of this receptor is unknown. No much larger clone is present one base from it, and per-base qualities are unavailable.

Genomic DNA was used as template for profiling of TCR beta VDJ combinations and CDR3 sequences. An Illumina HiSeq 2000 was the platform used for TCR repertoire sequencing. Per the original workflow: TRBV/TRBJ rearrangement plots, CDR3 size and DJ length profiles, and Simpson's diversity index were used to evaluate the repertoires. The most abundant DNA sequence in the deep sequencing data was taken as the immunodominant clone. CDR3 amino acid sequences were screened for sharing across subjects and compared with published repertoires and the VDJdb database. In TCRdb, the public reads were trimmed at Q25 with fastp and aligned with MiXCR, with productive beta chains retained. Each CDR3 protein appears once, grouped with its most common genes and DNA. The V and J calls and clone size come from TCRdb's table, not from the authors' own analysis. The sample table shows roughly 250,000 distinct CDR3 sequences, and roughly 82% are seen once. The ten most abundant clones make up approximately 42% of the sample.

The patients picked for sequencing were ones in whom flow cytometry had shown an expansion of CD8+CD57+ cells. Severe acquired aplastic anemia was diagnosed in all patients according to International Study of Aplastic Anemia and Agranulocytosis and Camitta criteria. Patients had received no therapy at the time of blood sampling. The study deep-sequenced TCR repertoires of sorted CD4+ and CD8+ blood T cells from severe aplastic anemia patients and healthy subjects. Patients were enrolled under clinicaltrials.gov protocols 00001620, 01623167, 00001397, 00071045, 00081523 and 00961064 in the USA. Ficoll-Paque density gradient centrifugation was used to isolate peripheral blood mononuclear cells. CD4+ and CD8+ T cells were sorted by FACS or magnetic beads before DNA extraction.

The receptor was derived from a human donor with aplastic anemia. The rearrangement combines TRBV7-3 with TRBJ1-6; TRBD1 agrees with 8 junctional bases. Material: sorted CD4+, CD8+, or CD8+CD57+ T cells (not recorded which) from PBMCs. CDR3 protein: CASSLATGAGGESLHF. The DNA reads TGTGCCAGCAGCTTAGCGACAGGGGCAGGCGGCGAGTCCCTCCACTTT.